Sequencing of this TCR beta chain was carried out in a study of molecular identifiers for immune sequencing clone quantification. As for the study in general: Split five ways in replicates, RNA from roughly 20,000 or 100,000 naive CD8 cells had four portions sequenced.

Comments on this clonotype: The antigen is undetermined. A much bigger clone sits one base away, suggesting this may be a read error.

Study-level results: Jurkat TCR RNA that was spiked in from one cell was reportedly detectable among some 970,000 naive cells.

TCRdb called the PCR reads again in MiXCR, with one record for every CDR3 protein. The table records about 630,000 distinct CDR3 sequences, 25% of them present only once. CDR1 and CDR2 from the germline V gene are LGHNA and YSLEER. The V segment lost 2 bases and the J segment 9 bases; nucleotides outside the gene matches: 8. This CDR3 has 14 residues. Source material: naive CD8+ T cells from blood, with Jurkat cell RNA spiked in. The subset: FACS-sorted CD8+CD4-CCR7+CD45RA+ naive T cells. The chain employs TRBV4-3 and TRBJ1-1; 8 bases map to TRBD1. The receptor's source is a human donor in good health. Some libraries in this study had Jurkat cell RNA spiked in. CDR3 DNA sequence: TGCGCCAGCAGCCAAAGACAGGGGAAGGCTAAAGCTTTCTTT. Its protein product is CASSQRQGKAKAFF.